Below are 11 T cell receptor beta chains sequenced from a single sample in a study of blood T cell repertoires in COVID-19. Profiling relied on immunoSEQ multiplex PCR, and the TCRdb table lists in-frame clones only, not all of them. Of 65,000 to 75,000 clones detected, approximately 80% appear once; the ten largest clones hold about 12%. Sequencing used peripheral blood. The receptors here all came from a human donor in a cohort sampled during active COVID-19.

This clone was recorded once. The chain uses TRBV7-6 and TRBJ2-1, with 9 nucleotides matching TRBD2. Looked up from germline, CDR1 is SGHVS and CDR2 is FNYEAQ. V lost 5 bases, J lost 8 bases, and 7 bases stayed unmatched. The length of the CDR3 is 14 residues. The chain's CDR3 is CASSKTGTSYEQFF. CDR3 bases: TGTGCCAGCAGCAAGACCGGGACTAGCTATGAGCAGTTCTTC.

Written as DNA, the CDR3 is TGTGCCACCAGCAGAGATCTAGGGGACGAGCAGTACTTC. Translating gives CATSRDLGDEQYF. The rearrangement links TRBV15 to TRBJ2-7; tentatively, D is TRBD1 (5 bases). With 0 bases removed from V and 5 bases from J, the gap between germline ends came to 8 bases. The CDR3 is made up of 13 amino acids. In germline, CDR1 is LNHNV, CDR2 YYDKDF (reference sequence).

DNA for the CDR3: TGTGCCAGTACGGGACAATCAGGAGTTACGCAGTATTTT. This translates into CASTGQSGVTQYF. The chain links TRBV19 to TRBJ2-3; D is possibly TRBD1 (6 bases). The CDR3 loop spans 13 amino acids. The V and J ends lost 7 bases and 8 bases respectively, with 16 bases between them. Germline CDR1 reads LNHDA; CDR2 reads SQIVND (reference sequence).

V and J are TRBV3-1 (or the pseudogene TRBV3-2) and TRBJ2-1; the D gene is possibly TRBD1 (5 bases). The CDR3 is made up of 14 amino acids. Germline assignment: CDR1 LGHDT and CDR2 YNNKEL (reference sequence). V lost 0 bases and J lost 12, with 15 bases in between. CDR3 protein: CASSQDRWGRVQFF. The CDR3 bases are TGTGCCAGCAGCCAAGATCGGTGGGGCAGGGTGCAGTTCTTC.

On this clone itself: Without the conserved terminal phenylalanine or tryptophan, this CDR3 likely stems from a read error. The DNA is left out, because the CDR3 cannot be placed on it with certainty; the CDR3 is given as TCRdb lists it. V is TRBV6-2 or TRBV6-3 and J is TRBJ1-1; the table's D call, TRBD1, was not checked against the DNA. Germline values: CDR1 MNHEY, CDR2 SVGEGT. Termini included, the CDR3 measures 13 amino acids. CDR3 amino acids: CASSPGRGQGLFS.

This clone came up a few times. Relative to the germline gene, one junction end is altered; a read error may explain this. The chain joins TRBV3-1 (or the pseudogene TRBV3-2) to TRBJ2-7, with D possibly TRBD2 on 8 matching bases. The CDR3 is 12 residues long. Germline values: CDR1 LGHDT, CDR2 YNNKEL (reference sequence). CDR3 sequence: CASSPGGLGVLF. CDR3 coding DNA: TGTGCCAGCAGCCCAGGGGGACTAGGAGTCCTCTTC.

The gene calls are TRBV7-2 and TRBJ2-5, with D possibly TRBD2 on 6 matching bases. In germline, CDR1 is SGHTA, CDR2 FQGNSA. CDR3 length equals 15 residues. With 4 bases removed from V and 2 bases from J, the gap between germline ends came to 14 bases. The chain's CDR3 is CASSSQAGKQETQYF. DNA for the CDR3: TGTGCCAGCAGCTCGCAGGCGGGGAAGCAAGAGACCCAGTACTTC.

This sequence joins TRBV19 and TRBJ2-6, with D hard to call. Between the trimmed V and J ends, which lost 7 bases and 0 bases, there was a span of 10 bases. The germline gives CDR1 LNHDA, CDR2 SQIVND (reference sequence). The CDR3 runs to 15 residues. CDR3 nucleotide sequence: TGTGCCAGTACCCGTCCGGGCTCTGGGGCCAACGTCCTGACTTTC. Translating it yields CASTRPGSGANVLTF.

This clone was seen only once. CDR3 loop: CASSLNMYKNIQYF. In DNA, the CDR3 is TGCGCCAGCAGCCTAAACATGTATAAAAACATTCAGTACTTC. The chain joins TRBV4-3 to TRBJ2-4; D remains ambiguous. V was clipped by 4 bases and J by 4 bases, with 11 bases between them. CDR3 length: 14 residues. Germline V gives CDR1 LGHNA, CDR2 YSLEER.

The chain joins TRBV5-6 to TRBJ1-2, with no clear D. V lost 6 bases and J lost 2, with 11 bases in between. The CDR3 extends over 13 amino acids. CDR1 is SGHDT and CDR2 is YYEEEE in the germline V gene. The CDR3 DNA is TGTGCCAGCACCCCAGGAGGGAACTATGGCTACACCTTC. Translated: CASTPGGNYGYTF. The variable domain in full, completed from reference TRBV5-6 and TRBJ1-2, reads DAGVTQSPTHLIKTRGQQVTLRCSPKSGHDTVSWYQQALGQGPQFIFQYYEEEERQRGNFPDRFSGHQFPNYSSELNVNALLLGDSALYLCASTPGGNYGYTFGSGTRLTVV.

This rearrangement joins TRBV4-1 to TRBJ2-2, with 8 bases identical to TRBD2. The V gene end was trimmed by 0 bases and the J gene end by 0 bases; junction bases not matched to a gene: 0. This CDR3 comprises 16 residues. CDR1 MGHRA and CDR2 YSYEKL come from the germline V gene. The CDR3 DNA is TGCGCCAGCAGCCAAGAACTAGCGGCGAACACCGGGGAGCTGTTTTTT. This translates into CASSQELAANTGELFF.